This TCR beta chain was identified during a study of beta chain features in type 1 diabetes. CDR1 is SGHAT, CDR2 FQDESV, per germline (reference sequence). V lost 5 bases to trimming and J lost 6 bases, with 11 bases between them. This CDR3 is built from 13 residues. This clone was detected only a few times. Its antigen is still unknown. Study-wide points: Naive, central memory and Treg TCRB repertoires appeared more alike in patients than in healthy donors. PCR might favor shorter templates, equally in patients and controls.

Sequencing targeted expressed TCRB transcripts, as all isolated RNA had been reverse transcribed. Repertoires were generated with immunoSEQ multiplex PCR, while TCRdb's copy carries only in-frame clones and drops some. The sample has hundreds of thousands of clones, about 17% seen once. This clonotype was sampled from a woman younger than 35 in good health. Source material: naive CD4+ T cells from blood. V and J are TRBV11-1 and TRBJ2-1; tentatively, D is TRBD1 (6 bases). CDR3 loop: CASSHDRFNEQFF. CDR3 sequence (DNA): TGTGCCAGCAGCCATGACAGGTTCAATGAGCAGTTCTTC.